The 7 T cell receptor beta chains reported below all come from one sample, sequenced in a study. One entry per CDR3 protein, called by TCRdb with MiXCR from the RT-PCR reads. The sample consists of hundreds of thousands of distinct CDR3 sequences, approximately 15% of them appearing once. Sample: memory CD4+ T cells from blood. All receptors come from a female donor in good health, serving as a healthy control.

This sequence joins TRBV3-1 and TRBJ2-1; 9 nucleotides line up with TRBD1. The CDR3 runs to 15 residues. J gave up 7 bases and V 4 bases, and 8 bases lay outside the gene matches. CDR1 LGHDT and CDR2 YNNKEL come from the germline V gene (reference sequence). CDR3 in amino acids: CASSLWGQGGNEQFF. CDR3 in DNA: TGTGCCAGCAGCCTTTGGGGACAGGGCGGTAATGAGCAGTTCTTC.

This clonotype has more than one count but fewer than ten. This sequence joins TRBV6-1 and TRBJ1-1, with a tentative D call TRBD1 (5 bases). The CDR3 loop spans 14 amino acids. Trimming removed 7 bases from V and 4 bases from J, with 16 bases in between. CDR1 and CDR2 from the germline V gene are MNHNS and SASEGT. CDR3 residues: CASTGQPTGTEAFF. The CDR3 nucleotides read TGTGCCAGCACTGGACAACCTACGGGCACTGAAGCTTTCTTT.

This clonotype was seen more than once but under ten times. V is TRBV5-1 and J is TRBJ1-4, with a possible D match to TRBD1 (6 bases). Trimming removed 7 bases from V and 3 bases from J, with 16 bases in between. The CDR3 contains 15 residues. Germline CDR1 reads SGHRS; CDR2 reads YFSETQ. The DNA of the CDR3 is TGCGCCAGCTCCGCCAATGGACAGTCTAATGAAAAACTGTTTTTT. Protein: CASSANGQSNEKLFF.

This clonotype was counted ten times or more. The chain uses TRBV7-8 and TRBJ2-2; TRBD1 matches 9 bases. The germline CDR1 and CDR2 sequences are SGHVS and FQNEAQ. Trimming removed 1 base from V and 7 bases from J; junction bases left unmatched: 4. The CDR3 sequence is 15 residues long. DNA of the CDR3: TGTGCCAGCAGCTTAGGCTGGACAGGGGTCGGGGAGCTGTTTTTT. Its protein is CASSLGWTGVGELFF.

The chain uses TRBV20-1 and TRBJ2-1, with a tentative D call TRBD1 (5 bases). Germline CDR1 DFQATT, CDR2 SNEGSKA (reference sequence). The V end lost 4 bases, the J end lost 10 bases, and 20 bases lay between the germline ends. This CDR3 contains 14 residues. The CDR3 region has the DNA TGCAGTGCTAACCCCCGGGTCTACAAGGGGGAGCAGTTCTTC. It yields the protein CSANPRVYKGEQFF.

CDR3 amino acids: CSAADRRGYQETQYF. CDR3 in DNA: TGCAGTGCAGCCGACAGACGTGGGTACCAAGAGACCCAGTACTTC. The chain employs TRBV20-1 and TRBJ2-5, with D maybe TRBD1 (5 bases). V was shortened by 6 bases and J by 0 bases, with 17 bases between the two germline ends. The CDR3 length is 15 residues. Germline assignment: CDR1 DFQATT and CDR2 SNEGSKA (reference sequence).

The chain uses TRBV5-6 and TRBJ1-2; 9 bases map to TRBD1. The V gene end was trimmed by 0 bases and the J gene end by 3 bases; junction bases not matched to a gene: 3. CDR3 size: 15 residues. Germline lookup yields CDR1 SGHDT and CDR2 YYEEEE. The CDR3 loop reads CASSLVGQGYYGYTF. Written as DNA, the CDR3 is TGTGCCAGCAGCTTGGTGGGACAGGGTTACTATGGCTACACCTTC.